These 11 T cell receptor beta chains share one sample of origin, sequenced in a study of blood T cell repertoires in COVID-19. Sequenced by immunoSEQ multiplex PCR; TCRdb stores in-frame clones only, minus some. The sample includes over 120,000 clones, about 82% of them seen just once. Sequencing was done on a sample of peripheral blood. All receptors come from a woman aged 80 or over with active or convalescent COVID-19.

The chain is built from TRBV30 and TRBJ1-5, with a weak D call TRBD1 (6 bases). This CDR3 has 14 residues. V was pared by 0 bases and J by 4 bases, with 10 bases between. The germline V gene has CDR1 GTSNPN and CDR2 SVGIG (reference sequence). The CDR3 sequence: CAWSVDTGNQPQHF. The CDR3 nucleotides read TGTGCCTGGAGTGTAGACACAGGGAATCAGCCCCAGCATTTT.

The V and J genes are TRBV7-9 and TRBJ1-2, with D maybe TRBD1 (6 bases). V dropped 7 bases and J dropped 6 bases, with 24 bases sitting between them. CDR3 length: 16 amino acids. Per germline, CDR1 SEHNR and CDR2 FQNEAQ (reference sequence). CDR3 nucleotides: TGTGCCAGCACCCTCAAGGTTGGGGGCCCCGTTGATGGCTACACCTTC. Protein: CASTLKVGGPVDGYTF.

In its sample, this clone was seen once. DNA for the CDR3: TGCGCCAGCAGCCCGTTAAATGGGGAGAAGGGCTACACCTTC. Translating it yields CASSPLNGEKGYTF. The chain is built from TRBV4-1 and TRBJ1-2; D call uncertain. Germline CDR1 reads MGHRA; CDR2 reads YSYEKL. The CDR3 consists of 14 residues. V was pared by 4 bases and J by 8 bases, with 17 bases between.

As DNA, the CDR3 is TGCACCAGCAGCCCGGGTTGGAGAGGTGAAGCTTTCTTT. Encoded protein: CTSSPGWRGEAFF. The chain uses TRBV1 and TRBJ1-1. TRBV1 is a recognized pseudogene. The CDR3 is made up of 13 amino acids.

This clone appeared a few times. The chain carries TRBV27 and TRBJ1-2; 7 bases agree with TRBD1. Unmatched junction bases numbered 3, after V lost 6 bases and J lost 2 bases. The CDR3 is 13 amino acids. CDR1 and CDR2 (germline): MNHEY, SMNVEV (reference sequence). The CDR3 loop is CASRKDRNYGYTF. As DNA, the CDR3 is TGTGCCAGCAGGAAGGACAGGAACTATGGCTACACCTTC.

The V gene is TRBV7-2, the J gene TRBJ1-6; 9 bases map to TRBD1. Germline lookup yields CDR1 SGHTA and CDR2 FQGNSA. The ends lost 5 bases at V and 6 bases at J; junction bases unmatched: 5. This CDR3 contains 15 residues. The DNA of the CDR3 is TGTGCCAGCAGCGCCCCGGGACAGGGTAATTCACCCCTCCACTTT. Translating gives CASSAPGQGNSPLHF.

J is TRBJ2-5 and V is TRBV6-2 or TRBV6-3; D is uncertain. The CDR3 runs 14 residues. V lost 6 bases to trimming and J lost 5 bases, with 16 bases between them. Germline lookup yields CDR1 MNHEY and CDR2 SVGEGT. The CDR3 loop is CASSHPWAAETQYF. The CDR3 DNA sequence: TGTGCCAGCAGCCACCCATGGGCCGCCGAGACCCAGTACTTC.

This clone has only a few counts. The chain combines TRBV18 with TRBJ2-7, with 9 positions matching TRBD2. V shed 6 bases, J shed 3 bases, and the junction held 6 bases outside the gene matches. The CDR3 extends over 14 amino acids. Germline CDR1 and CDR2: KGHSH and LQKENI. The CDR3 bases are TGTGCCAGCTCCCCCGGGACTAGCCTCTACGAGCAGTACTTC. This encodes CASSPGTSLYEQYF. Looking up the rest from reference TRBV18 and TRBJ2-7 gives the full variable domain: NAGVMQNPRHLVRRRGQEARLRCSPMKGHSHVYWYRQLPEEGLKFMVYLQKENIIDESGMPKERFSAEFPKEGPSILRIQQVVRGDSAAYFCASSPGTSLYEQYFGPGTRLTVT.

Notes on this clone: This same CDR3 is encoded by further DNA sequences in the sample. V gene TRBV4-1 combines with J gene TRBJ1-1; D is unclear. Trimming pared 3 bases from V and 1 base from J, leaving 9 bases between. Germline-derived CDR1 and CDR2 are MGHRA and YSYEKL. This CDR3 is 14 amino acids long. CDR3 protein: CASSHLRGNTEAFF. In DNA, the CDR3 is TGCGCCAGCAGCCACTTGCGGGGGAACACTGAAGCTTTCTTT.

This chain uses TRBV7-9 with TRBJ2-1; 8 bases line up with TRBD1. V lost 8 bases, J lost 7 bases, and 7 bases stayed unmatched. Per the germline V gene, CDR1 is SEHNR and CDR2 is FQNEAQ (reference sequence). CDR3 length: 13 residues. CDR3 sequence: CASGQGSGNEQFF. The CDR3 region has the DNA TGTGCCAGCGGACAGGGTTCGGGGAATGAGCAGTTCTTC.

This chain joins TRBV11-1 and TRBJ2-1; 10 positions agree with TRBD2. The CDR3 runs to 15 residues. V was clipped by 5 bases and J by 8 bases; unmatched bases: 9. Germline values: CDR1 SGHAT, CDR2 FQDESV (reference sequence). This CDR3 reads CASSPRASGGHEQFF. The CDR3 coding sequence is TGTGCCAGCAGCCCTCGGGCTAGCGGGGGTCATGAGCAGTTCTTC.